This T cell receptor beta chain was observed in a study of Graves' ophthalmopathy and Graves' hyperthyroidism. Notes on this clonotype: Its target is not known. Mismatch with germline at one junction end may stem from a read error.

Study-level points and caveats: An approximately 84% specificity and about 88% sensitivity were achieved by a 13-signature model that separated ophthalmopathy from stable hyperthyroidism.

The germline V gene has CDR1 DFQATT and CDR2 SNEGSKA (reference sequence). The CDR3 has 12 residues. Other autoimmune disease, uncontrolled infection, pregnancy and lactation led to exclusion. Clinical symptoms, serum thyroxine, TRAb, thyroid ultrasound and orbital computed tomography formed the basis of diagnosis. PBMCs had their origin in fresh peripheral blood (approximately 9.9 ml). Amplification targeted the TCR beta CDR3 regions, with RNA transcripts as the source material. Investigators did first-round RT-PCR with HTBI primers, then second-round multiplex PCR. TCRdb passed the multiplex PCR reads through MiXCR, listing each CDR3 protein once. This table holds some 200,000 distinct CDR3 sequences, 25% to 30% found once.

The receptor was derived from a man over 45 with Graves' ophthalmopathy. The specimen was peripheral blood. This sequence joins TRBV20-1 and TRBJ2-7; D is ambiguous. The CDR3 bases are TGCAGTGTTAGACGAGGAGTATACGAGCAGTACTTC. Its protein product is CSVRRGVYEQYF.